This T cell receptor (beta chain) was captured in a study of cytomegalovirus exposure and HLA in healthy donors. Background on the study: For the roughly 400 genotyped donors, about 81% fell within the Caucasian-associated ancestry cluster. Broader study findings: In a later analysis, a genetic analysis reported fewer productive-TCR N-insertions in an Asian-associated ancestry cluster than the cohort average.

Both 60 Vbeta primers and 13 Jbeta primers went into the PCR. TCRdb's table, derived via immunoSEQ multiplex PCR, lists solely in-frame clones and lacks some. Of about 240,000 clones in the sample, approximately 85% were seen once. The ends were cut back, 4 bases at V and 5 bases at J, with 18 bases in the middle. The germline V gene has CDR1 SGHDN and CDR2 FVKESK. The CDR3 runs 16 residues. This clone turned up a few times. Its matching antigen is unknown. The sample consisted of PBMCs. The rearrangement joins TRBV14 to TRBJ2-1; D not resolved. This receptor was taken from a girl aged 2-15 years in good health and CMV-seronegative. This CDR3 is CASSRTEAFFHNEQFF. The CDR3 DNA reads TGTGCCAGCAGCCGAACCGAGGCCTTTTTCCACAATGAGCAGTTCTTC.